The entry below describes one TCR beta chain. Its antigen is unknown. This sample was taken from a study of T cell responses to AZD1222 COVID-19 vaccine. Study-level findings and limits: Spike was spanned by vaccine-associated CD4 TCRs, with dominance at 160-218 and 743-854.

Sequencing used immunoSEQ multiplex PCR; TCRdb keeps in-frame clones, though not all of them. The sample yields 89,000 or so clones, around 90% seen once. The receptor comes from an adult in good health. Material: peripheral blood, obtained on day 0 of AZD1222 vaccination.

CDR3 bases: TGTGCCAGCAGCCCCCTAGCGGGAGTATACAATGAGCAGTTCTTC. Translation: CASSPLAGVYNEQFF. V and J are TRBV14 and TRBJ2-1, with 10 nucleotides matching TRBD2. Germline assignment: CDR1 SGHDN and CDR2 FVKESK. After removal of 4 bases from V and 4 bases from J, the junction contained 4 bases not matched to a gene. This CDR3 comprises 15 residues.